Listed here are 13 T cell receptor beta chains from one sample, sequenced in a study of blood T cell repertoires in COVID-19. Clones were sequenced by immunoSEQ multiplex PCR, and TCRdb holds only the in-frame ones, with some missing. The sample records roughly 260,000 clones, 87% being singletons. The sample was PBMCs or T cells enriched from blood (not recorded which). The receptor source for this set is a woman aged 25 to 39 with acute COVID-19.

The V gene is TRBV27, the J gene TRBJ2-1; 12 nucleotides align to TRBD2. V lost 3 bases and J lost 10; bases outside the gene matches: 7. The CDR3 is 15 amino acids. CDR1 and CDR2 (germline): MNHEY, SMNVEV (reference sequence). The CDR3 is CASSFSSSGGVEQFF. In nucleotides, the CDR3 is TGTGCCAGCAGTTTTTCGTCTAGCGGGGGGGTGGAGCAGTTCTTC.

The rearrangement uses TRBV18 and TRBJ2-6; D gene ambiguous. The length of the CDR3 is 16 residues. CDR1 is KGHSH, CDR2 LQKENI, per germline. V was clipped by 3 bases and J by 0 bases, with 9 bases between them. CDR3 loop: CASSPSQPSGANVLTF. For the CDR3, the DNA is TGTGCCAGCTCACCTTCACAGCCCTCTGGGGCCAACGTCCTGACTTTC.

This chain uses TRBV5-1 with TRBJ1-4; D is undetermined. The length of the CDR3 is 13 residues. Trimming left V 4 bases short and J 5 bases short, with 9 bases between. From germline, CDR1 is SGHRS and CDR2 YFSETQ. In nucleotides, the CDR3 is TGCGCCAGCAGCCCAGGCCCGAATGAAAAACTGTTTTTT. It translates to CASSPGPNEKLFF.

This chain connects TRBV3-1 (or the pseudogene TRBV3-2) to TRBJ2-5, with 10 bases identical to TRBD2. CDR1 is LGHDT and CDR2 is YNNKEL in the germline V gene (reference sequence). After removal of 3 bases from V and 4 bases from J, the junction contained 8 bases not matched to a gene. The CDR3 runs to 16 residues. The CDR3 protein is CASSQGSGGGVETQYF. The CDR3 DNA follows: TGTGCCAGCAGCCAGGGGAGCGGGGGGGGCGTAGAGACCCAGTACTTC.

Regarding this clone: It may be a read error: a sequence one base away is much more abundant. The V and J genes are TRBV7-9 and TRBJ2-2, with a tentative D call TRBD2 (5 bases). Germline V lookup: CDR1 SEHNR, CDR2 FQNEAQ (reference sequence). The CDR3 covers 13 residues. The CDR3 sequence: CASSLDGVGKLFF. The CDR3 bases are TGTGCCAGCAGCTTAGATGGAGTCGGGAAGCTGTTTTTT.

The genes are TRBV6-2 or TRBV6-3 and TRBJ1-2, with 9 nucleotides matching TRBD1. Germline trimming cut 5 bases from V and 4 bases from J; bases unmatched to any gene: 8. The CDR3 consists of 15 residues. Germline V gives CDR1 MNHEY, CDR2 SVGEGT. CDR3 loop: CASSPPGQGRYGYTF. CDR3 in DNA: TGTGCCAGCAGTCCGCCGGGACAGGGTCGCTATGGCTACACCTTC.

The rearrangement joins TRBV18 to TRBJ2-7; 7 bases are shared with TRBD2. Germline CDR1 reads KGHSH; CDR2 reads LQKENI. CDR3 length: 15 amino acids. V gave up 0 bases and J gave up 3 bases; unmatched junction bases: 5. Here the CDR3 DNA reads TGTGCCAGCTCACCACCTGGGTGGGGGGGCTACGAGCAGTACTTC. This gives the protein CASSPPGWGGYEQYF.

The gene calls are TRBV2 and TRBJ1-3; 7 nucleotides match TRBD1. The CDR3 runs 15 residues. Germline trimming cut 4 bases from V and 2 bases from J; bases unmatched to any gene: 5. CDR1 is SNHLY and CDR2 is FYNNEI in the germline V gene. CDR3 coding DNA: TGTGCCAGCAGTGTTAACAGGGGCGCTGGAAACACCATATATTTT. Its protein product is CASSVNRGAGNTIYF.

The V call is TRBV28, the J call TRBJ1-5; D unclear. The CDR3 has 12 residues. Trimming stripped 7 bases from V and 3 bases from J, with 7 bases between. The germline V gene has CDR1 MDHEN and CDR2 SYDVKM. The CDR3 protein is CASTLDNQPQHF. The CDR3 DNA reads TGTGCCAGCACCCTAGACAATCAGCCCCAGCATTTT.

J is TRBJ2-5 and V is TRBV5-5, with D possibly matching TRBD2 (5 bases). CDR1 is SGHKS and CDR2 is YYEKEE in the germline V gene (reference sequence). Deletions cut 9 bases from V and 5 bases from J, with 23 bases between. The CDR3 has 15 amino acids. CDR3 DNA sequence: TGTGCCACCATGAGATCCGGCGGTTCGGGGGAGACCCAGTACTTC. Translation gives CATMRSGGSGETQYF.

V gene TRBV7-3 combines with J gene TRBJ2-3; D remains unclear. The CDR3 sequence is 15 residues long. Germline assignment: CDR1 SGHTA and CDR2 FQGTGA. Trimming removed 0 bases from V and 1 base from J, with 8 bases in between. The CDR3 bases are TGTGCCAGCAGCTTAACGGGTAGCCGCACAGATACGCAGTATTTT. Translation gives CASSLTGSRTDTQYF. The full variable domain, with the rest looked up from reference TRBV7-3 and TRBJ2-3, is GAGVSQTPSNKVTEKGKYVELRCDPISGHTALYWYRQSLGQGPEFLIYFQGTGAADDSGLPNDRFFAVRPEGSVSTLKIQRTERGDSAVYLCASSLTGSRTDTQYFGPGTRLTVL.

V is TRBV28 and J is TRBJ2-5, with D tentatively TRBD1 (5 bases). This CDR3 has 14 residues. Germline V lookup: CDR1 MDHEN, CDR2 SYDVKM. V was trimmed by 5 bases and J by 5 bases, leaving 15 bases between them. CDR3 in amino acids: CASSNRQGYETQYF. CDR3 bases: TGTGCCAGCAGTAATCGGCAGGGATATGAGACCCAGTACTTC.

The chain has TRBV29-1 and TRBJ2-7; D is perhaps TRBD2 (6 bases). This CDR3 has 15 residues. Germline values: CDR1 SQVTM, CDR2 ANQGSEA. Trimming took off 2 bases at V and 2 bases at J, with 16 bases between the two ends. In nucleotides, the CDR3 is TGCAGCGTTGAACTAGCGTTTGAACAGACCTACGAGCAGTACTTC. It encodes CSVELAFEQTYEQYF.